This TCR beta chain was captured by sequencing in a study of T cell repertoires in cytomegalovirus infection. Study-level background: The public TCR beta signatures pointed to both CMV infection and matching HLA type.

TCRdb analysed the reads with MiXCR anew, one entry per CDR3 protein. The sample lists approximately 220,000 distinct CDR3 sequences, 30% to 45% occurring once. On this clonotype itself: The antigen remains undetermined.

The CDR3 covers 18 residues. Germline trimming cut 3 bases from V and 2 bases from J; bases unmatched to any gene: 8. Germline CDR1 MGHRA, CDR2 YSYEKL. The source is a human donor in good health (CMV status not recorded). Some clones in this sample may be carry-over from other donors' samples. The V and J genes are TRBV4-1 and TRBJ2-5; TRBD2 aligns across 14 bases. The material sequenced was CD8+ T cells from cultured PBMCs, taken from culture after CMV antigen stimulation. The CDR3 region has the DNA TGCGCCAGCAGCCACGGGACTAGCGGGAGTGTCCGACAAGAGACCCAGTACTTC. Translated: CASSHGTSGSVRQETQYF.